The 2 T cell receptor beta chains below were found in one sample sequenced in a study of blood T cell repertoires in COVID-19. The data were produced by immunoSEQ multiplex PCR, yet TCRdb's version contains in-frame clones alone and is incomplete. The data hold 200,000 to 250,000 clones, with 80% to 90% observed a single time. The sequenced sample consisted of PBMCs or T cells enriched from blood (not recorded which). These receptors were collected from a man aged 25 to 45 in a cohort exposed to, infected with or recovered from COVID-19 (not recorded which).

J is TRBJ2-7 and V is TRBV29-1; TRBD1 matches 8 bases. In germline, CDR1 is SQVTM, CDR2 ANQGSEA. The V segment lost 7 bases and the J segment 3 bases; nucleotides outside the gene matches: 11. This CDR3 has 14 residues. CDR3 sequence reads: CSAASDREYYEQYF. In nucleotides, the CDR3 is TGCAGCGCCGCCTCGGACAGGGAATACTACGAGCAGTACTTC.

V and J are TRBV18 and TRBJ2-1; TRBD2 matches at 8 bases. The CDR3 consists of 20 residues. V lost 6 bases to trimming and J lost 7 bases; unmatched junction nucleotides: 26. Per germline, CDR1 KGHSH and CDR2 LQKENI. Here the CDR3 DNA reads TGTGCCAGCTCTCTGACAGAGCTAGCGGGCTCAACCCGGGGGGATAATGAGCAGTTCTTC. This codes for CASSLTELAGSTRGDNEQFF. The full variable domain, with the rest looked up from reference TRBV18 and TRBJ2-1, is NAGVMQNPRHLVRRRGQEARLRCSPMKGHSHVYWYRQLPEEGLKFMVYLQKENIIDESGMPKERFSAEFPKEGPSILRIQQVVRGDSAAYFCASSLTELAGSTRGDNEQFFGPGTRLTVL.